This is a list of T cell receptor beta chains from one sample in a study of T cells after yellow fever vaccination. Each CDR3 protein is one row after TCRdb ran MiXCR on the 5' RACE reads. This sample has 300,000 or so distinct CDR3 sequences; almost 4% occur once, and the top ten carry 20% to 30%. The material was PBMCs, obtained 5 days after the yellow fever booster vaccination. The receptors come from a man aged 18 to 29 who received the YFV17D yellow fever vaccine. CDR3s include the opening cysteine and the closing phenylalanine or tryptophan. Each record gives: V gene, D gene, J gene, clone size, CDR3 protein, CDR3 DNA. D genes are given only for firm matches. Rows may omit the clone size; those that give it use once, few, many or a size class.

v_gene: TRBV5-6
d_gene: -
j_gene: TRBJ1-4
abundance: few
CDR3aa: CASSPPGGDEKLFF
CDR3nt: TGTGCCAGCAGCCCCCCGGGGGGGGATGAAAAACTGTTTTTT

v_gene: TRBV7-7
d_gene: -
j_gene: TRBJ2-7
abundance: few
CDR3aa: CASSLEYRDEQYF
CDR3nt: TGTGCCAGCAGCTTAGAATATAGGGACGAGCAGTACTTC

v_gene: TRBV7-2
d_gene: -
j_gene: TRBJ2-3
abundance: few
CDR3aa: CASSLLRVGLTDTQYF
CDR3nt: TGTGCCAGCAGCCTCCTGAGGGTCGGCCTCACAGATACGCAGTATTTT

v_gene: TRBV10-2
d_gene: TRBD2
j_gene: TRBJ2-1
abundance: few
CDR3aa: CASSEFGGGPNEQFF
CDR3nt: TGCGCCAGCAGTGAGTTTGGGGGGGGACCTAATGAGCAGTTCTTC

v_gene: TRBV29-1
d_gene: TRBD1
j_gene: TRBJ1-1
abundance: many
CDR3aa: CSVHGTAEVNTEAFF
CDR3nt: TGCAGCGTGCACGGGACAGCCGAGGTGAACACTGAAGCTTTCTTT

v_gene: TRBV3-1
d_gene: -
j_gene: TRBJ1-6
abundance: -
CDR3aa: CASSQEGYSPLHF
CDR3nt: TGTGCCAGCAGCCAGGAGGGCTATTCACCCCTCCACTTT

v_gene: TRBV19
d_gene: TRBD1
j_gene: TRBJ2-5
abundance: few
CDR3aa: CASSTGQGLGETQYF
CDR3nt: TGTGCCAGTAGTACAGGACAGGGGCTGGGGGAGACCCAGTACTTC

v_gene: TRBV27
d_gene: TRBD2
j_gene: TRBJ2-7
abundance: -
CDR3aa: CASTGGGSYEQYF
CDR3nt: TGTGCCAGCACAGGCGGGGGCTCCTACGAGCAGTACTTC

v_gene: TRBV7-9
d_gene: TRBD1
j_gene: TRBJ1-2
abundance: few
CDR3aa: CASSLEGAGGEGYTF
CDR3nt: TGTGCCAGCAGCTTAGAGGGCGCAGGGGGCGAGGGCTACACCTTC

v_gene: TRBV3-1
d_gene: TRBD1
j_gene: TRBJ2-5
abundance: many
CDR3aa: CASSQSRFRGHTQETQYF
CDR3nt: TGTGCCAGCAGCCAGTCGCGATTCAGGGGGCATACCCAAGAGACCCAGTACTTC

v_gene: TRBV5-4
d_gene: TRBD2
j_gene: TRBJ2-7
abundance: few
CDR3aa: CASRSASGGYEQYF
CDR3nt: TGTGCCAGCAGATCTGCTAGCGGGGGGTACGAGCAGTACTTC

v_gene: TRBV6-5
d_gene: -
j_gene: TRBJ2-3
abundance: few
CDR3aa: CASSLGVASTDTQYF
CDR3nt: TGTGCCAGCAGTTTGGGGGTTGCTAGCACAGATACGCAGTATTTT

v_gene: TRBV4-2
d_gene: -
j_gene: TRBJ1-1
abundance: many
CDR3aa: CASSQDWVSANTEAFF
CDR3nt: TGTGCCAGCAGCCAAGACTGGGTGTCGGCGAACACTGAAGCTTTCTTT

v_gene: TRBV6-5
d_gene: -
j_gene: TRBJ1-4
abundance: many
CDR3aa: CASSYSYRNEKLFF
CDR3nt: TGTGCCAGCAGTTACTCGTATAGGAATGAAAAACTGTTTTTT

v_gene: TRBV6-6
d_gene: TRBD1
j_gene: TRBJ2-7
abundance: many
CDR3aa: CASRAGTGVRGDEQYF
CDR3nt: TGTGCCAGCAGGGCTGGGACAGGGGTGAGAGGGGACGAGCAGTACTTC

v_gene: TRBV10-1
d_gene: TRBD2
j_gene: TRBJ2-3
abundance: few
CDR3aa: CASSGPRDYPSTDTQYF
CDR3nt: TGCGCCAGCAGTGGGCCCCGGGACTACCCTTCCACAGATACGCAGTATTTT

v_gene: TRBV4-1
d_gene: -
j_gene: TRBJ1-2
abundance: many
CDR3aa: CASSQDGGAGGYTF
CDR3nt: TGCGCCAGCAGCCAAGACGGGGGTGCTGGGGGCTACACCTTC

v_gene: TRBV7-9
d_gene: TRBD2
j_gene: TRBJ2-3
abundance: many
CDR3aa: CASSLPLLAGGRNTQYF
CDR3nt: TGTGCCAGCAGCTTACCCCTCCTAGCGGGGGGTCGGAATACGCAGTATTTT

v_gene: TRBV20-1
d_gene: -
j_gene: TRBJ1-5
abundance: many
CDR3aa: CSATTRQSNQPQHF
CDR3nt: TGCAGTGCGACCACCCGACAGAGCAATCAGCCCCAGCATTTT

v_gene: TRBV5-5
d_gene: -
j_gene: TRBJ2-1
abundance: -
CDR3aa: CASCRGGAPNEQFF
CDR3nt: TGTGCCAGCTGCCGAGGAGGGGCTCCCAATGAGCAGTTCTTC

v_gene: TRBV4-3
d_gene: -
j_gene: TRBJ1-1
abundance: few
CDR3aa: CASSQAGVVEGTEAFF
CDR3nt: TGCGCCAGCAGCCAAGCAGGAGTCGTAGAGGGAACTGAAGCTTTCTTT

v_gene: TRBV18
d_gene: -
j_gene: TRBJ2-7
abundance: few
CDR3aa: CASSPTEQNEQYF
CDR3nt: TGTGCCAGCTCACCAACTGAGCAAAACGAGCAGTACTTC

v_gene: TRBV27
d_gene: -
j_gene: TRBJ2-2
abundance: few
CDR3aa: CASSWSGSAGELFF
CDR3nt: TGTGCCAGCAGTTGGTCGGGGTCGGCAGGGGAGCTGTTTTTT

v_gene: TRBV3-1
d_gene: TRBD1
j_gene: TRBJ1-1
abundance: few
CDR3aa: CASSQVQGTEAFF
CDR3nt: TGTGCCAGCAGCCAAGTACAGGGGACTGAAGCTTTCTTT

v_gene: TRBV4-3
d_gene: -
j_gene: TRBJ2-1
abundance: -
CDR3aa: CASSSGYWSYNEQFF
CDR3nt: TGCGCCAGCAGCTCAGGGTATTGGTCCTACAATGAGCAGTTCTTC

v_gene: TRBV19
d_gene: -
j_gene: TRBJ1-1
abundance: few
CDR3aa: CASSTLQGGTEAFF
CDR3nt: TGTGCCAGTAGTACCCTCCAGGGAGGCACTGAAGCTTTCTTT

v_gene: TRBV10-2
d_gene: -
j_gene: TRBJ1-2
abundance: -
CDR3aa: CASGQLIYGYTF
CDR3nt: TGCGCCAGCGGGCAGCTCATCTATGGCTACACCTTC

v_gene: TRBV6-5
d_gene: -
j_gene: TRBJ2-2
abundance: -
CDR3aa: CASRVSFGELFF
CDR3nt: TGTGCCAGCAGGGTGTCTTTTGGGGAGCTGTTTTTT

v_gene: TRBV6-1
d_gene: -
j_gene: TRBJ2-3
abundance: many
CDR3aa: CASTVGRVGTDTQYF
CDR3nt: TGTGCCAGCACTGTTGGGCGGGTCGGCACAGATACGCAGTATTTT

v_gene: TRBV20-1
d_gene: TRBD2
j_gene: TRBJ2-5
abundance: few
CDR3aa: CSARDLLAGGQETQYF
CDR3nt: TGCAGTGCTAGAGACCTCTTAGCGGGGGGCCAAGAGACCCAGTACTTC

v_gene: TRBV4-1
d_gene: -
j_gene: TRBJ1-6
abundance: -
CDR3aa: CASSQEWTDLGSPLHF
CDR3nt: TGCGCCAGCAGCCAAGAGTGGACAGACCTGGGTTCACCCCTCCACTTT

v_gene: TRBV20-1
d_gene: TRBD1
j_gene: TRBJ1-2
abundance: -
CDR3aa: CSAWQAGTGGLYGYTF
CDR3nt: TGCAGTGCTTGGCAAGCCGGGACAGGGGGCCTCTATGGCTACACCTTC

v_gene: TRBV5-1
d_gene: -
j_gene: TRBJ1-1
abundance: many
CDR3aa: CASSLSPRISEAFF
CDR3nt: TGCGCCAGCAGCTTGAGTCCCAGGATTAGTGAAGCTTTCTTT

v_gene: TRBV6-6
d_gene: TRBD1
j_gene: TRBJ1-1
abundance: many
CDR3aa: CASSYMGQHTEAFF
CDR3nt: TGTGCCAGCAGTTATATGGGACAGCACACTGAAGCTTTCTTT

v_gene: TRBV19
d_gene: TRBD1
j_gene: TRBJ1-1
abundance: -
CDR3aa: CASTPGTGGTEAFF
CDR3nt: TGTGCCAGTACCCCGGGGACAGGGGGCACTGAAGCTTTCTTT

v_gene: TRBV6-6
d_gene: TRBD1
j_gene: TRBJ1-2
abundance: many
CDR3aa: CASSWGQGGGYTF
CDR3nt: TGTGCCAGCAGTTGGGGACAGGGAGGCGGCTACACCTTC

v_gene: TRBV9
d_gene: -
j_gene: TRBJ2-6
abundance: -
CDR3aa: CASSEEFSGANVLTF
CDR3nt: TGTGCCAGCAGCGAAGAGTTCTCTGGGGCCAACGTCCTGACTTTC

v_gene: TRBV11-2
d_gene: -
j_gene: TRBJ2-7
abundance: few
CDR3aa: CASSFGGQGGYEQYF
CDR3nt: TGTGCCAGCAGCTTCGGAGGCCAGGGCGGCTACGAGCAGTACTTC

v_gene: TRBV20-1
d_gene: -
j_gene: TRBJ1-1
abundance: -
CDR3aa: CSARESGRVTEAFF
CDR3nt: TGCAGTGCTAGAGAGAGCGGCCGGGTCACTGAAGCTTTCTTT

v_gene: TRBV7-2
d_gene: TRBD1
j_gene: TRBJ2-2
abundance: many
CDR3aa: CASSNRDRMTGELFF
CDR3nt: TGTGCCAGCAGCAACCGGGACAGGATGACCGGGGAGCTGTTTTTT

v_gene: TRBV20-1
d_gene: -
j_gene: TRBJ2-3
abundance: -
CDR3aa: CSASQGHGADTQYF
CDR3nt: TGCAGTGCTAGCCAGGGGCACGGTGCAGATACGCAGTATTTT

v_gene: TRBV28
d_gene: TRBD2
j_gene: TRBJ2-3
abundance: -
CDR3aa: CASSFASGGTSGVPDTQYF
CDR3nt: TGTGCCAGCAGTTTCGCCTCGGGCGGGACTAGCGGGGTTCCAGATACGCAGTATTTT